This T cell receptor beta chain was sequenced for a study of T-cell reconstitution after alpha-beta-depleted transplantation in children. Germline V lookup: CDR1 SEHNR, CDR2 FQNEAQ (reference sequence). The CDR3 covers 14 residues. V lost 4 bases, J lost 3 bases, and 12 bases lay in between. Whole-study findings and limits: Several patients had high TCRbeta diversity at day 60; it came from surviving recipient T cells and thymic progenitors.

With respect to this clonotype: The antigen is unknown.

Using unique molecular identifiers, the investigators prepared the TCRbeta library. Via MiXCR, TCRdb re-called the PCR reads, giving one row per CDR3 protein. The sample lists hundreds of thousands of distinct CDR3 sequences; 10% to 15% were seen once. This sample comprised PBMCs, mostly from graft donor cells, obtained 360 days after TCRalphabeta/CD19-depleted stem cell transplant. The sequence was collected from a male patient younger than 18 who had a stem cell transplant for acute myeloid leukemia, so the T cells may come from the graft donor. This chain joins TRBV7-9 and TRBJ2-5; the D is unclear. The CDR3 region has the DNA TGTGCCAGCAGCTCCACTGAGTTTGAAGAGACCCAGTACTTC. The encoded protein is CASSSTEFEETQYF.